The 16 T cell receptor beta chains given below trace back to one sample, sequenced in a study of CD8+CD57+ T cells in acquired aplastic anemia. Patients included in sequencing had previously demonstrated CD8+CD57+ cell expansion by flow cytometry. TCR beta VDJ and CDR3 profiles were obtained from a genomic DNA template. Using its own MiXCR run on the reads, TCRdb lists one record per CDR3 protein. Here the sample spans 160,000 or so distinct CDR3 sequences, around half being singletons. The specimen sequenced was sorted CD4+, CD8+, or CD8+CD57+ T cells (not recorded which) from PBMCs. These receptors all stem from a human donor with aplastic anemia.

This clonotype showed up many times. V gene TRBV12-3 or TRBV12-4 combines with J gene TRBJ2-1; TRBD1 might be the D (6 bases). The CDR3 sequence is 15 residues long. V dropped 3 bases and J dropped 0 bases, with 9 bases sitting between them. The CDR3 DNA reads TGTGCCAGCAGTTTTTTGGGGGCCTCCTACAATGAGCAGTTCTTC. Translated, it gives CASSFLGASYNEQFF.

The chain employs TRBV7-9 and TRBJ2-5; the D call may be TRBD1 or TRBD2 (5 bases each). The CDR3 totals 15 residues. The V and J ends lost 1 base and 5 bases respectively, with 14 bases between them. Looked up from germline, CDR1 is SEHNR and CDR2 is FQNEAQ (reference sequence). In DNA form, the CDR3 reads TGTGCCAGCAGCTTAGTTGGGGGTTTGAGTGAGACCCAGTACTTC. Amino acids: CASSLVGGLSETQYF.

The V gene is TRBV7-8, the J gene TRBJ2-7; D may be TRBD1 (5 bases). In germline, CDR1 is SGHVS, CDR2 FQNEAQ. V lost 4 bases and J lost 4, with 17 bases in between. This CDR3 has 15 amino acids. CDR3 DNA: TGTGCCAGCAGCTCGCAGGGAAGATTCAGGTACGAGCAGTACTTC. Encoded protein: CASSSQGRFRYEQYF.

The V call is TRBV2, the J call TRBJ1-1, with a possible D match to TRBD1 (6 bases). With 0 bases removed from V and 0 bases from J, the gap between germline ends came to 8 bases. Germline CDR1 reads SNHLY; CDR2 reads FYNNEI. The CDR3 totals 15 residues. The CDR3 coding sequence is TGTGCCAGCAGTGAAGCGCGGACAGTGAACACTGAAGCTTTCTTT. Translating gives CASSEARTVNTEAFF.

As DNA, the CDR3 is TGCAGTGCTTTCCGCGGCCGGAATGAGCAGTTCTTC. Translating gives CSAFRGRNEQFF. V gene TRBV20-1 combines with J gene TRBJ2-1; D unclear. The CDR3 sequence is 12 residues long. Trimming removed 5 bases at V and 7 bases at J, with 12 bases between. Germline V gives CDR1 DFQATT, CDR2 SNEGSKA (reference sequence).

This clonotype has ten or more counts. The chain employs TRBV19 and TRBJ2-2; D is perhaps TRBD1 (6 bases). V shed 6 bases and J shed 9 bases, with 14 bases lying between them. The germline V gene encodes CDR1 LNHDA and CDR2 SQIVND (reference sequence). The CDR3 totals 13 residues. The CDR3 reads CASSRDTERELFF. The CDR3 DNA follows: TGTGCCAGTAGCCGGGACACAGAGAGGGAGCTGTTTTTT.

This clonotype has at least ten counts. The chain carries TRBV19 and TRBJ1-2, with D perhaps TRBD1 (5 bases). CDR1 and CDR2 (germline): LNHDA, SQIVND (reference sequence). The V and J ends lost 0 bases and 10 bases respectively, with 18 bases between them. The CDR3 is made up of 15 amino acids. This CDR3 is CASSIDPAGTALYTF. CDR3 nucleotides: TGTGCCAGTAGTATAGATCCGGCCGGGACCGCCCTCTACACCTTC.

In this sample, this clonotype turned up a few times. The chain has TRBV7-2 and TRBJ1-5; D is ambiguous. Germline CDR1 SGHTA, CDR2 FQGNSA. The CDR3 runs 13 residues. The V end lost 5 bases, the J end lost 7 bases, and 12 bases lay between the germline ends. The CDR3 reads CASSVRLGQPQHF. The CDR3 nucleotides are TGTGCCAGCAGCGTCAGGCTAGGGCAGCCCCAGCATTTT.

The chain couples TRBV6-5 to TRBJ2-7; the D gene is possibly TRBD1 (5 bases). The CDR3 sequence is 15 residues long. V was pared by 4 bases and J by 6 bases, with 19 bases between. Germline assignment: CDR1 MNHEY and CDR2 SVGAGI. For the CDR3, the DNA is TGTGCCAGCAGTTTAGCCCGACTGTCCCAGGGCGAGCAGTACTTC. This sequence encodes CASSLARLSQGEQYF.

As regards this clonotype: The CDR3 ends on some other residue instead of the conserved phenylalanine or tryptophan, so this is likely a read error. CDR3: CASSDATGVTTDTQYL. The CDR3 DNA reads TGTGCCAGCAGTGATGCGACAGGGGTTACCACAGATACGCAGTATCTT. V gene TRBV2 combines with J gene TRBJ2-3, with 8 bases lining up with TRBD1. After removal of 3 bases from V and 2 bases from J, the junction contained 7 bases not matched to a gene. From germline, CDR1 is SNHLY and CDR2 FYNNEI. The CDR3 runs 16 residues.

The chain uses TRBV20-1 and TRBJ2-7, with D perhaps TRBD1 or TRBD2 (5 bases each). Trimming removed 6 bases at V and 5 bases at J, with 23 bases between. Germline-derived CDR1 and CDR2 are DFQATT and SNEGSKA (reference sequence). This CDR3 spans 15 amino acids. Here the CDR3 reads CSARAGAGSFNEQYF. Written as DNA, the CDR3 is TGCAGTGCCAGGGCCGGGGCAGGCTCTTTCAACGAGCAGTACTTC.

This clonotype has just a few counts. J is TRBJ2-5 and V is TRBV24-1, with 8 bases matching TRBD1. Trimming cost V 10 bases and J 2 bases; bases outside gene matches: 5. Germline CDR1 reads KGHDR; CDR2 reads SFDVKD. The CDR3 length is 13 residues. CDR3 sequence (DNA): TGTGCCACTGACAGGGGCGATCAAGAGACCCAGTACTTC. As protein: CATDRGDQETQYF.

The chain links TRBV7-2 to TRBJ2-5; D is ambiguous. Germline V gene data show CDR1 as SGHTA and CDR2 as FQGNSA. The length of the CDR3 is 14 residues. The V gene lost 3 bases and the J gene lost 5 bases, with 13 bases spanning the gap. The CDR3: CASSFIAVVETQYF. DNA for the CDR3: TGTGCCAGCAGCTTTATCGCAGTGGTGGAGACCCAGTACTTC.

The chain combines TRBV5-4 with TRBJ2-5; TRBD1 agrees at 7 bases. Germline V CDR1 and CDR2: SGHNT, YYREEE (reference sequence). Trimming cost V 2 bases and J 3 bases; bases outside gene matches: 4. This CDR3 has 14 residues. CDR3 protein: CASSFPDREETQYF. The CDR3 nucleotides read TGTGCCAGCAGCTTCCCAGACAGGGAAGAGACCCAGTACTTC.

This clonotype was picked up many times. The V gene is TRBV10-3, the J gene TRBJ2-7; the D gene is possibly TRBD2 (5 bases). Germline assignment: CDR1 ENHRY and CDR2 SYGVKD. The CDR3 runs 12 residues. The germline V and J ends were trimmed by 3 bases and 7 bases, with 10 bases remaining between them. CDR3 DNA sequence: TGTGCCATCAGTGAAAACGGCGGGGAGCAGTACTTC. Its protein product is CAISENGGEQYF.

This clonotype ranks as medium-sized (0.01 to 0.1%). The V and J genes are TRBV29-1 and TRBJ2-5; D not certain. V was shortened by 4 bases and J by 5 bases, with 5 bases between the two germline ends. CDR3 length: 10 residues. Germline V gene lookup returns CDR1 SQVTM and CDR2 ANQGSEA. CDR3 in amino acids: CSVGGETQYF. The CDR3 DNA reads TGCAGCGTTGGTGGGGAGACCCAGTACTTC.